The 25 T cell receptor beta chains reported below all come from one sample, sequenced in a study of CD8+ T cells in alopecia areata. Sequencing relied on a cDNA template that was reverse transcribed from extracted RNA. The table came from immunoSEQ multiplex PCR; TCRdb's copy has only in-frame clones and leaves some out. The sample lists approximately 100,000 clones, roughly three fifths occurring once. Treatment defined: oral pan-JAK inhibitor, 5-10 mg twice daily. Sequencing was performed on CD8+ T cells sorted from blood, taken at week 56, from a patient treated with tofacitinib. Source of these receptors: a human donor with alopecia areata.

This clone has only one observation. Additional DNA sequences in this sample encode the identical CDR3. The chain recombines TRBV29-1 with TRBJ2-7; 7 positions match TRBD1. The CDR3 runs to 14 residues. The V gene end was trimmed by 3 bases and the J gene end by 0 bases; junction bases not matched to a gene: 5. CDR1 and CDR2 (germline): SQVTM, ANQGSEA. The CDR3 is CSVEVGDSSYEQYF. The CDR3 nucleotides read TGCAGCGTTGAGGTGGGGGACAGCTCCTACGAGCAGTACTTC.

The chain has TRBV2 and TRBJ1-6, with TRBD1 as a possible D gene (5 bases). CDR3 size: 16 residues. With 6 bases removed from V and 4 bases from J, the gap between germline ends came to 16 bases. Germline CDR1 is SNHLY and CDR2 is FYNNEI. CDR3 sequence: CASSATFQGYNSPLHF. DNA of the CDR3: TGTGCCAGCAGCGCTACATTCCAGGGTTATAATTCACCCCTCCACTTT.

This clone was observed a few times. The gene calls are TRBV5-6 and TRBJ1-1; no clear D gene. V was cut by 2 bases and J by 0 bases, with 8 bases left in between. Germline lookup yields CDR1 SGHDT and CDR2 YYEEEE. The CDR3 is 14 residues long. DNA of the CDR3: TGTGCCAGCAGCTTTCCGAGTATGAACACTGAAGCTTTCTTT. The encoded protein is CASSFPSMNTEAFF.

This clone has a handful of counts. The chain carries TRBV5-1 and TRBJ2-7, with TRBD1 matching 8 bases. From germline, CDR1 is SGHRS and CDR2 YFSETQ. V was pared by 2 bases and J by 3 bases, with 4 bases of the junction left unmatched. There are 14 residues in the CDR3. For the CDR3, the DNA is TGCGCCAGCAGCTTTGGGACAGGTCGCTACGAGCAGTACTTC. The encoded protein is CASSFGTGRYEQYF.

This clone showed up just a few times. V and J are TRBV29-1 and TRBJ1-2, with D uncertain. The germline V gene encodes CDR1 SQVTM and CDR2 ANQGSEA. Trimming cost V 2 bases and J 0 bases, with 7 bases left between them. The CDR3 loop spans 13 amino acids. The CDR3 nucleotides read TGCAGCGTTGAATTAGTCTCTAACTATGGCTACACCTTC. This sequence encodes CSVELVSNYGYTF.

The chain couples TRBV29-1 to TRBJ1-2; no definite D call. The CDR3 extends over 10 amino acids. V was shortened by 2 bases and J by 6 bases, with 4 bases between the two germline ends. CDR1 SQVTM and CDR2 ANQGSEA come from the germline V gene. CDR3 loop: CSVEYHGYTF. The DNA of the CDR3 is TGCAGCGTTGAATACCATGGCTACACCTTC.

This clone was counted a few times. This chain joins TRBV29-1 and TRBJ2-1; maybe TRBD1 (6 bases). Germline CDR1 is SQVTM and CDR2 is ANQGSEA. CDR3 size: 12 residues. V was trimmed by 6 bases and J by 11 bases, leaving 17 bases between them. DNA of the CDR3: TGCAGCGTCCACCGGGACAAAGGGCAGCAGTTCTTC. The encoded protein is CSVHRDKGQQFF.

The chain couples TRBV27 to TRBJ1-5; D perhaps matches TRBD1 (5 bases). The CDR3 is 15 residues long. Germline assignment: CDR1 MNHEY and CDR2 SMNVEV (reference sequence). The V gene lost 5 bases and the J gene lost 0 bases, with 11 bases spanning the gap. The CDR3 DNA reads as TGTGCCAGCAGTGGGGACCCTATTAGCAATCAGCCCCAGCATTTT. The encoded protein is CASSGDPISNQPQHF.

The chain uses TRBV27 and TRBJ2-7; D tentatively reads TRBD1 or TRBD2 (5 bases each). Looked up from germline, CDR1 is MNHEY and CDR2 is SMNVEV (reference sequence). The CDR3 spans 15 residues. V was shortened by 3 bases and J by 4 bases, with 16 bases between the two germline ends. The DNA of the CDR3 is TGTGCCAGCAGTTTGGGGACCGGGACCTCTTACGAGCAGTACTTC. Its protein is CASSLGTGTSYEQYF.

The rearrangement uses TRBV25-1 and TRBJ1-1; D might be TRBD1 (5 bases). The CDR3 length is 15 residues. Germline CDR1 MGHDK, CDR2 SYGVNS. With 0 bases removed from V and 4 bases from J, the gap between germline ends came to 12 bases. The CDR3 sequence is CASSEYGRVGTEAFF. CDR3 coding DNA: TGTGCCAGCAGTGAATATGGCAGGGTGGGCACTGAAGCTTTCTTT.

The chain has TRBV30 and TRBJ1-2; the match to TRBD1 covers 7 bases. The CDR3 covers 15 residues. Germline V lookup: CDR1 GTSNPN, CDR2 SVGIG (reference sequence). Trimming at V came to 5 bases and at J to 0 bases, leaving 9 bases not matched to a gene. The CDR3 region is CAWAGTDYANYGYTF. CDR3 in DNA: TGTGCCTGGGCGGGGACAGACTACGCTAACTATGGCTACACCTTC.

The gene calls are TRBV5-1 and TRBJ2-3; no clear D. Germline CDR1 is SGHRS and CDR2 is YFSETQ. With 0 bases removed from V and 2 bases from J, the gap between germline ends came to 10 bases. This CDR3 is built from 15 residues. In DNA form, the CDR3 reads TGCGCCAGCAGCTTGGGGTACGGATTCACAGATACGCAGTATTTT. Its translation is CASSLGYGFTDTQYF.

This rearrangement joins TRBV7-9 to TRBJ1-2; 12 bases line up with TRBD1. The V segment lost 5 bases and the J segment 6 bases; nucleotides outside the gene matches: 4. The germline V gene encodes CDR1 SEHNR and CDR2 FQNEAQ (reference sequence). CDR3 length equals 14 residues. The CDR3 nucleotides are TGTGCCAGCAGCGGGGGACAGGGGGCGGATGGCTACACCTTC. Protein: CASSGGQGADGYTF.

The V gene is TRBV30, the J gene TRBJ1-1; D ambiguous. Germline V gene sequence: CDR1 GTSNPN, CDR2 SVGIG (reference sequence). This CDR3 comprises 14 residues. The V gene lost 4 bases and the J gene lost 6 bases, with 18 bases spanning the gap. Here the CDR3 reads CAWTHGVRAAEAFF. For the CDR3, the DNA is TGTGCCTGGACCCATGGGGTAAGGGCGGCTGAAGCTTTCTTT. The full variable domain, with the rest looked up from reference TRBV30 and TRBJ1-1, is SQTIHQWPATLVQPVGSPLSLECTVEGTSNPNLYWYRQAAGRGLQLLFYSVGIGQISSEVPQNLSASRPQDRQFILSSKKLLLSDSGFYLCAWTHGVRAAEAFFGQGTRLTVV.

The chain couples TRBV14 to TRBJ1-5; no definite D call. Looked up from germline, CDR1 is SGHDN and CDR2 is FVKESK. Trimming left V 1 base short and J 3 bases short, with 4 bases between. This CDR3 has 13 amino acids. CDR3 region: CASSQGVNQPQHF. In nucleotides, the CDR3 is TGTGCCAGCAGCCAAGGGGTCAATCAGCCCCAGCATTTT.

Worth noting for this clone: A read error may account for a junction end that differs from germline. The rearrangement links TRBV6-5 to TRBJ1-1, with D uncertain. CDR1 and CDR2 from the germline V gene are MNHEY and SVGAGI. The CDR3 consists of 13 residues. The CDR3 region is CASRYYATTEAFF. The CDR3, as DNA: TGTGCCAGCAGATACTACGCCACCACTGAAGCTTTCTTT.

The J gene is TRBJ2-3, the V gene TRBV9; D not certain. Germline values: CDR1 SGDLS, CDR2 YYNGEE. The V end was cut by 4 bases, the J end by 4 bases, with 10 bases between. This CDR3 has 13 residues. The CDR3 sequence: CASSTEVPDTQYF. DNA of the CDR3: TGTGCCAGCAGCACAGAGGTCCCAGATACGCAGTATTTT.

This clone was seen a few times. The genes are TRBV29-1 and TRBJ2-7; D might be TRBD1 (7 bases). The length of the CDR3 is 15 residues. V lost 4 bases and J 1 base, leaving 17 bases between the germline ends. Germline loops: CDR1 SQVTM, CDR2 ANQGSEA. The CDR3 region is CSVVLSPGGSYEQYF. CDR3 bases: TGCAGCGTTGTTCTTTCCCCAGGGGGGTCCTACGAGCAGTACTTC.

The rearrangement uses TRBV7-9 and TRBJ2-3; D not resolved. CDR3 length: 12 residues. CDR1 SEHNR and CDR2 FQNEAQ come from the germline V gene (reference sequence). V gave up 1 base and J gave up 4 bases, with 3 bases separating them. Here the CDR3 DNA reads TGTGCCAGCAGCTTAGTCCCAGATACGCAGTATTTT. This encodes CASSLVPDTQYF.

V and J are TRBV5-4 and TRBJ2-5; a weak D match, TRBD2 (7 bases). This CDR3 contains 14 residues. Trimming shortened V by 3 bases and J by 2 bases, and 11 bases separated the two germline ends. CDR1 and CDR2 (germline): SGHNT, YYREEE (reference sequence). The CDR3 sequence is CASSSRGPQETQYF. In DNA, the CDR3 is TGTGCCAGCAGCTCGCGGGGGCCACAAGAGACCCAGTACTTC.

The V gene is TRBV29-1, the J gene TRBJ2-7; unclear D gene. The CDR3 loop spans 12 amino acids. Trimming cost V 1 base and J 3 bases, with 7 bases left between them. Per germline, CDR1 SQVTM and CDR2 ANQGSEA. For the CDR3, the DNA is TGCAGCGTTGAAGGTCCGTACTACGAGCAGTACTTC. Translation: CSVEGPYYEQYF.

The chain combines TRBV6-5 with TRBJ1-5; D is possibly TRBD1 (6 bases). V was shortened by 4 bases and J by 7 bases, with 14 bases between the two germline ends. CDR3 size: 14 residues. CDR1 and CDR2 from the germline V gene are MNHEY and SVGAGI. CDR3 amino acids: CASSSSEGGQPQHF. CDR3 DNA sequence: TGTGCCAGCAGTTCCAGTGAAGGGGGACAGCCCCAGCATTTT.

This chain joins TRBV27 and TRBJ2-5, with 8 bases that match TRBD2. Germline CDR1 reads MNHEY; CDR2 reads SMNVEV (reference sequence). Trimming removed 7 bases from V and 1 base from J; junction bases left unmatched: 5. The CDR3 has 14 residues. CDR3 region: CASTPGGGQETQYF. DNA of the CDR3: TGTGCCAGCACCCCCGGGGGGGGCCAAGAGACCCAGTACTTC.

The chain couples TRBV20-1 to TRBJ1-2; D ambiguous. This CDR3 comprises 10 residues. CDR1 and CDR2 (germline): DFQATT, SNEGSKA (reference sequence). V gave up 6 bases and J gave up 6 bases, with 8 bases separating them. DNA of the CDR3: TGCAGTGCGGATGACAATGGCTACACCTTC. Translating it yields CSADDNGYTF.

V and J are TRBV30 and TRBJ1-1, with unresolved D. This CDR3 is built from 11 residues. The V and J ends lost 3 bases and 3 bases respectively, with 5 bases between them. Germline V lookup: CDR1 GTSNPN, CDR2 SVGIG (reference sequence). In nucleotides, the CDR3 is TGTGCCTGGAGGGGATACACTGAAGCTTTCTTT. This codes for CAWRGYTEAFF.